A single sample gave rise to the 27 T cell receptor beta chains below, sequenced in a study of T cells after yellow fever vaccination. TCRdb reprocessed the 5' RACE reads via MiXCR and lists one record per CDR3 protein. The data show some 54,000 distinct CDR3 sequences, approximately 6.6% seen once. The input for sequencing was CD8+ T cells not binding an NS4B(214-222) dextramer, sorted from PBMCs, taken around 45 days after the first yellow fever vaccination. Receptor source: a young man who received the YFV17D yellow fever vaccine.

This clonotype was picked up many times. The gene calls are TRBV6-4 and TRBJ2-2; D is unresolved. The CDR3 is 13 amino acids. The V end lost 0 bases, the J end lost 7 bases, and 6 bases lay between the germline ends. Looked up from germline, CDR1 is MRHNA and CDR2 is SNTAGT. The CDR3 here is CASSDSEVGELFF. The DNA for the CDR3 is TGTGCCAGCAGTGACTCAGAGGTCGGGGAGCTGTTTTTT.

This clonotype was recorded at least ten times. The V call is TRBV20-1, the J call TRBJ1-1; 7 nucleotides line up with TRBD1. With 4 bases clipped from V and 3 bases from J, the junction kept 2 bases outside the gene matches. CDR1 DFQATT and CDR2 SNEGSKA come from the germline V gene (reference sequence). The length of the CDR3 is 12 residues. This CDR3 is CSANRGDTEAFF. Written as DNA, the CDR3 is TGCAGTGCTAACAGGGGTGACACTGAAGCTTTCTTT.

Many counts were recorded for this clonotype. CDR3 residues: CASSDVYRVQGDTEAFF. CDR3 bases: TGCGCCAGCAGTGACGTGTACAGGGTACAGGGAGACACTGAAGCTTTCTTT. The V gene is TRBV10-2, the J gene TRBJ1-1, with D possibly being TRBD1 (6 bases). CDR3 length equals 17 residues. The germline V and J ends were trimmed by 3 bases and 3 bases, with 20 bases remaining between them. Germline CDR1 and CDR2: WSHSY and SAAADI.

This clonotype occurred a few times. The chain combines TRBV28 with TRBJ2-1; D may be TRBD2 (5 bases). The CDR3 totals 13 residues. Germline V lookup: CDR1 MDHEN, CDR2 SYDVKM. Trimming took 5 bases from V and 3 from J, leaving 8 bases between them. The CDR3: CASSVGNYNEQFF. Written as DNA, the CDR3 is TGTGCCAGCAGTGTCGGGAACTACAATGAGCAGTTCTTC.

A few counts support this clonotype. The chain carries TRBV5-5 and TRBJ2-7; D may be TRBD1 (5 bases). This CDR3 has 14 amino acids. Germline CDR1 and CDR2: SGHKS and YYEKEE (reference sequence). Trimming took off 0 bases at V and 1 base at J, with 8 bases between the two ends. In DNA, the CDR3 is TGTGCCAGCAGCTTGGTTCAGGGATCCTACGAGCAGTACGTC. Encoded protein: CASSLVQGSYEQYV.

This clonotype was recorded many times. This chain joins TRBV11-2 and TRBJ2-1, with D hard to call. This CDR3 spans 16 amino acids. V was trimmed by 4 bases and J by 0 bases, leaving 13 bases between them. Germline values: CDR1 SGHAT, CDR2 FQNNGV. The CDR3, as DNA: TGTGCCAGCAGCTCCCCGCGGTCTCACTCCTACAATGAGCAGTTCTTC. This translates into CASSSPRSHSYNEQFF.

This clonotype showed up just a few times. This chain uses TRBV14 with TRBJ2-6; D gene ambiguous. This CDR3 is 19 amino acids long. Trimming left V 3 bases short and J 0 bases short, with 18 bases between. From germline, CDR1 is SGHDN and CDR2 FVKESK. Here the CDR3 DNA reads TGTGCCAGCAGCCATCCAAGGAGCAGGCGAAGCTCTGGGGCCAACGTCCTGACTTTC. This codes for CASSHPRSRRSSGANVLTF. Using reference TRBV14 and TRBJ2-6 for the parts outside the CDR3, the full variable domain is EAGVTQFPSHSVIEKGQTVTLRCDPISGHDNLYWYRRVMGKEIKFLLHFVKESKQDESGMPNNRFLAERTGGTYSTLKVQPAELEDSGVYFCASSHPRSRRSSGANVLTFGAGSRLTVL.

This clonotype has a count of ten or more. The chain joins TRBV7-3 to TRBJ2-6; D is unresolved. This CDR3 has 13 residues. Trimming removed 2 bases from V and 2 bases from J, with 1 base in between. CDR1 is SGHTA, CDR2 FQGTGA, per germline. The CDR3 DNA reads TGTGCCAGCAGCTTAGCTGGGGCCAACGTCCTGACTTTC. Its translation is CASSLAGANVLTF. The whole variable domain, filled in from reference TRBV7-3 and TRBJ2-6, reads GAGVSQTPSNKVTEKGKYVELRCDPISGHTALYWYRQSLGQGPEFLIYFQGTGAADDSGLPNDRFFAVRPEGSVSTLKIQRTERGDSAVYLCASSLAGANVLTFGAGSRLTVL.

This clonotype was observed a handful of times. The chain combines TRBV12-3 or TRBV12-4 with TRBJ2-1; 14 nucleotides agree with TRBD2. The CDR3 contains 16 residues. Trimming removed 5 bases from V and 4 bases from J; junction bases left unmatched: 4. The CDR3 DNA reads as TGTGCCAGCAGTCCCTGGACTAGCGGGGGGTACAATGAGCAGTTCTTC. Amino acid sequence: CASSPWTSGGYNEQFF.

In its sample, this clonotype was seen a few times. The gene calls are TRBV7-3 and TRBJ2-2; TRBD2 matches at 9 bases. Germline V lookup: CDR1 SGHTA, CDR2 FQGTGA. This CDR3 is 16 amino acids long. The trim removed 2 bases at V and 4 bases at J, leaving 5 bases unmatched. The CDR3 DNA is TGTGCCAGCAGCTTATCTCCAGCGGGGGGCACCGGGGAGCTGTTTTTT. This gives the protein CASSLSPAGGTGELFF.

This clonotype has ten or more counts. The chain links TRBV5-1 to TRBJ2-2; TRBD1 might be the D (6 bases). This CDR3 contains 15 residues. Trimming shortened V by 0 bases and J by 4 bases, and 10 bases separated the two germline ends. From germline, CDR1 is SGHRS and CDR2 YFSETQ. CDR3 bases: TGCGCCAGCAGCTTGGGGCAGGGGCCCACCGGGGAGCTGTTTTTT. Encoded protein: CASSLGQGPTGELFF.

Sample share makes this clonotype medium-sized. The chain employs TRBV12-3 or TRBV12-4 and TRBJ2-7; a possible D gene is TRBD1 (5 bases). The V end lost 7 bases, the J end lost 2 bases, and 15 bases lay between the germline ends. The CDR3 is 14 residues long. In DNA, the CDR3 is TGTGCCAGCACAGGCAGAAGGGGCGCCTACGAGCAGTACTTC. Residues: CASTGRRGAYEQYF.

This clonotype was detected many times. The CDR3 region is CASSLRSGRLLGANVLTF. CDR3 nucleotides: TGCGCCAGCAGCTTGAGGTCAGGGCGACTATTGGGGGCCAACGTCCTGACTTTC. V gene TRBV5-1 combines with J gene TRBJ2-6; D is possibly TRBD1 or TRBD2 (5 bases each). The germline V and J ends were trimmed by 1 base and 4 bases, with 18 bases remaining between them. This CDR3 is built from 18 residues. CDR1 and CDR2 from the germline V gene are SGHRS and YFSETQ.

The V call is TRBV4-1, the J call TRBJ2-7; possibly TRBD1 for D (6 bases). CDR3 length: 17 amino acids. V was clipped by 4 bases and J by 3 bases, with 22 bases between them. Germline loops: CDR1 MGHRA, CDR2 YSYEKL. This CDR3 reads CASSRTLGAGTDYEQYF. The DNA for the CDR3 is TGCGCCAGCAGCCGCACATTGGGGGCTGGGACCGACTACGAGCAGTACTTC.

A few counts support this clonotype. The rearrangement joins TRBV20-1 to TRBJ1-2; D unresolved. The V end was cut by 5 bases, the J end by 4 bases, with 14 bases between. The CDR3 spans 13 residues. CDR1 is DFQATT and CDR2 is SNEGSKA in the germline V gene (reference sequence). This CDR3 reads CSAWTRVAYGYTF. The CDR3 bases are TGCAGTGCTTGGACTCGTGTGGCCTATGGCTACACCTTC.

This chain connects TRBV6-1 to TRBJ1-5, with TRBD1 as a possible D gene (6 bases). The CDR3 spans 15 residues. With 3 bases removed from V and 8 bases from J, the gap between germline ends came to 17 bases. In germline, CDR1 is MNHNS, CDR2 SASEGT. The CDR3 DNA sequence: TGTGCCAGCAGTGAGGGGACACTCGGATGGGAGCCCCAGCATTTT. As protein: CASSEGTLGWEPQHF.

This clonotype came up a few times. The chain has TRBV4-1 and TRBJ2-5, with D hard to call. With 1 base removed from V and 1 base from J, the gap between germline ends came to 10 bases. Per the germline V gene, CDR1 is MGHRA and CDR2 is YSYEKL. The CDR3 loop spans 15 amino acids. CDR3 sequence (DNA): TGCGCCAGCAGCCAAGGAGAATGGGGCCAAGAGACCCAGTACTTC. This encodes CASSQGEWGQETQYF.

The V gene is TRBV20-1, the J gene TRBJ2-3; D possibly uses TRBD1 or TRBD2 (6 bases each). Germline V gives CDR1 DFQATT, CDR2 SNEGSKA (reference sequence). The CDR3 contains 17 residues. Trimming shortened V by 0 bases and J by 5 bases, and 21 bases separated the two germline ends. CDR3: CSARDSGGPGWIDTQYF. CDR3 DNA: TGCAGTGCTAGAGATTCCGGGGGCCCTGGGTGGATAGATACGCAGTATTTT.

CDR3 nucleotide sequence: TGTGCCAGTAGTACCATTCGGGAGAGCTCCTACGAGCAGTACTTC. Protein: CASSTIRESSYEQYF. The gene calls are TRBV19 and TRBJ2-7; weak D call: TRBD2 (6 bases). This CDR3 has 15 residues. V was clipped by 4 bases and J by 0 bases, with 13 bases between them. CDR1 and CDR2 from the germline V gene are LNHDA and SQIVND (reference sequence).

There are many counts of this clonotype. CDR3 in amino acids: CASTEPGRTNSPLHF. CDR3 nucleotide sequence: TGTGCCAGCACCGAGCCTGGACGGACGAATTCACCCCTCCACTTT. The chain has TRBV28 and TRBJ1-6; no clear D gene. There are 15 residues in the CDR3. Deletions cut 7 bases from V and 7 bases from J, with 17 bases between. Germline V gene lookup returns CDR1 MDHEN and CDR2 SYDVKM.

This rearrangement joins TRBV4-3 to TRBJ1-5, with 7 positions matching TRBD1. The germline CDR1 and CDR2 sequences are LGHNA and YSLEER. This CDR3 spans 18 amino acids. With V trimmed by 0 bases and J by 2 bases, 10 bases remained unmatched. The CDR3 DNA reads TGCGCCAGCAGCCAAGAAGCTGAGACAGGGACGCGCAATCAGCCCCAGCATTTT. Protein product: CASSQEAETGTRNQPQHF.

This clonotype was observed at least ten times. The V and J genes are TRBV14 and TRBJ2-1; D is undetermined. Trimming stripped 1 base from V and 9 bases from J, with 10 bases between. The CDR3 length is 13 residues. CDR1 and CDR2 from the germline V gene are SGHDN and FVKESK. CDR3 nucleotide sequence: TGTGCCAGCAGCCAAGTGTGGCCCACTGAGCAGTTCTTC. Protein product: CASSQVWPTEQFF.

There are many counts of this clonotype. The CDR3 sequence is CASSLEGQGPYEQYV. CDR3 sequence (DNA): TGTGCCAGCAGCTTAGAGGGACAGGGACCCTACGAGCAGTACGTC. This sequence joins TRBV11-2 and TRBJ2-7; 9 bases are shared with TRBD1. Looked up from germline, CDR1 is SGHAT and CDR2 is FQNNGV. V shed 0 bases and J 2 bases; nucleotides not matched to a gene: 2. The CDR3 is 15 residues long.

A few counts support this clonotype. The chain is built from TRBV4-1 and TRBJ1-6, with TRBD1 matching over 10 bases. After removal of 5 bases from V and 6 bases from J, the junction contained 16 bases not matched to a gene. This CDR3 has 19 residues. Germline V lookup: CDR1 MGHRA, CDR2 YSYEKL. Written as DNA, the CDR3 is TGCGCCAGCAGCGAGACAGGGGGCATACCATATATCGGTAATTCACCCCTCCACTTT. Protein product: CASSETGGIPYIGNSPLHF.

This clonotype was picked up many times. The rearrangement uses TRBV20-1 and TRBJ2-3; D may correspond to TRBD1 or TRBD2 (5 bases each). The germline gives CDR1 DFQATT, CDR2 SNEGSKA (reference sequence). The length of the CDR3 is 14 residues. The V gene lost 1 base and the J gene lost 4 bases, with 12 bases spanning the gap. CDR3 nucleotide sequence: TGCAGTGCTAGAGGGGACCCCGGGGCAGATACGCAGTATTTT. Its protein product is CSARGDPGADTQYF.

The chain employs TRBV9 and TRBJ2-1, with D perhaps TRBD1 (5 bases). From germline, CDR1 is SGDLS and CDR2 YYNGEE. The CDR3 is made up of 15 amino acids. V was clipped by 2 bases and J by 2 bases, with 11 bases between them. As DNA, the CDR3 is TGTGCCAGCAGCGTTGCCAGGGTCCCCTACAATGAGCAGTTCTTC. Protein: CASSVARVPYNEQFF.

The chain employs TRBV7-8 and TRBJ2-2; 9 positions match TRBD2. The ends lost 6 bases at V and 4 bases at J; junction bases unmatched: 9. Germline CDR1 reads SGHVS; CDR2 reads FQNEAQ. The CDR3 length is 16 residues. CDR3 loop: CASSLLAGGTTGELFF. The CDR3 DNA is TGTGCCAGCAGTTTATTGGCGGGGGGGACCACCGGGGAGCTGTTTTTT.